This record covers a single TCR beta chain. The data originate from a study of blood T cell repertoires in COVID-19. The table came from immunoSEQ multiplex PCR; TCRdb's copy has only in-frame clones and leaves some out. The table includes over 120,000 clones, roughly 81% detected once. The CDR3 covers 13 residues. V lost 6 bases to trimming and J lost 7 bases, with 13 bases between them. Per the germline V gene, CDR1 is MNHEY and CDR2 is SVGAGI. The source material was peripheral blood. The chain joins TRBV6-5 to TRBJ1-5; unclear D gene. The receptor was isolated from a human donor with acute or convalescent COVID-19. The donor label of this sample is uncertain. This chain's CDR3 is CASRRGVGQPQHF. CDR3 nucleotides: TGTGCCAGCAGACGCGGGGTGGGACAGCCCCAGCATTTT.